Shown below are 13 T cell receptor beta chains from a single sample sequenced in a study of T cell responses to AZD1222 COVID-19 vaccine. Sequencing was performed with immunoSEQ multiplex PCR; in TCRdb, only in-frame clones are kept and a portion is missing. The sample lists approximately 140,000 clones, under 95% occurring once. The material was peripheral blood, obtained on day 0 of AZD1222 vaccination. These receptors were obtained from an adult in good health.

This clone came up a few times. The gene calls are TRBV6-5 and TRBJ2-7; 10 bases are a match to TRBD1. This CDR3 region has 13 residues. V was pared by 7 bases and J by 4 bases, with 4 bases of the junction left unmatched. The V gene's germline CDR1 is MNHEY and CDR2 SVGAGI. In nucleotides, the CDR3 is TGTGCCAGCACGGGACAGGGGTTTTACGAGCAGTACTTC. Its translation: CASTGQGFYEQYF.

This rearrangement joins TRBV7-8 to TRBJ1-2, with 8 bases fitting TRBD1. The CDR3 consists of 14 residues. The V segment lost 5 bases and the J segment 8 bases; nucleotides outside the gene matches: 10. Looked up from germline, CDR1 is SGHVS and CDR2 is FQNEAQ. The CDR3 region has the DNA TGTGCCAGCAGCCAGCTAGACAGGGGCGGGGGCTACACCTTC. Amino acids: CASSQLDRGGGYTF. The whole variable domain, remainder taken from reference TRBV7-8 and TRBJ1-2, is GAGVSQSPRYKVAKRGQDVALRCDPISGHVSLFWYQQALGQGPEFLTYFQNEAQLDKSGLPSDRFFAERPEGSVSTLKIQRTQQEDSAVYLCASSQLDRGGGYTFGSGTRLTVV.

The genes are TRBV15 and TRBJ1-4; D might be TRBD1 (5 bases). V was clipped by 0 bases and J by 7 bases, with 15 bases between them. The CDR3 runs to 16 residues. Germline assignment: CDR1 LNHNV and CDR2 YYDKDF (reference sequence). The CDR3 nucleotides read TGTGCCACCAGCAGAGACCGCACGGGGGTTGTTGAAAAACTGTTTTTT. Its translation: CATSRDRTGVVEKLFF.

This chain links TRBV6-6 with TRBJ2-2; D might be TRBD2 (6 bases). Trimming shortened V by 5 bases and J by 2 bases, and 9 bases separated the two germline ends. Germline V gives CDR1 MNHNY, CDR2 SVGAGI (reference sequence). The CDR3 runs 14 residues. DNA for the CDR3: TGTGCCAGCAGTCCCGGGACTAACACCGGGGAGCTGTTTTTT. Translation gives CASSPGTNTGELFF.

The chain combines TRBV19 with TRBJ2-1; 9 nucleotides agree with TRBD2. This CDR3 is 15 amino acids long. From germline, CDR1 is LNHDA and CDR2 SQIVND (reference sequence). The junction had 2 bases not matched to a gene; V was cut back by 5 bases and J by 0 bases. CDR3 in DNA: TGTGCCAGTAGTCTAGCGGGGAGCTCCTACAATGAGCAGTTCTTC. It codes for CASSLAGSSYNEQFF.

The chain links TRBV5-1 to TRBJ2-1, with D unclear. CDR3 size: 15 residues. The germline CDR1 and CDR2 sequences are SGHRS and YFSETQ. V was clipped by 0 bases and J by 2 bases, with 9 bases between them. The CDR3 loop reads CASSLVAGPYNEQFF. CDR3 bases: TGCGCCAGCAGCTTGGTGGCCGGACCCTACAATGAGCAGTTCTTC.

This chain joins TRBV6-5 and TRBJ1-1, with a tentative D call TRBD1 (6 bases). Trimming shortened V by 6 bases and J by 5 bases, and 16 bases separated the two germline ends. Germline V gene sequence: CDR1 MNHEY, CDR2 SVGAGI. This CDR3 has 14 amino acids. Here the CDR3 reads CASRVHQGGTEAFF. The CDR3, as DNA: TGTGCCAGCAGGGTCCACCAAGGGGGGACTGAAGCTTTCTTT.

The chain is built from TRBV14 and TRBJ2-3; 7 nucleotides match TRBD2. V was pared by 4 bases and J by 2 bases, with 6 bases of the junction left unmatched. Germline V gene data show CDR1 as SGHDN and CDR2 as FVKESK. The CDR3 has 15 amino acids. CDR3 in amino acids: CASSPQGGITDTQYF. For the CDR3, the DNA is TGTGCCAGCAGCCCTCAGGGAGGGATCACAGATACGCAGTATTTT.

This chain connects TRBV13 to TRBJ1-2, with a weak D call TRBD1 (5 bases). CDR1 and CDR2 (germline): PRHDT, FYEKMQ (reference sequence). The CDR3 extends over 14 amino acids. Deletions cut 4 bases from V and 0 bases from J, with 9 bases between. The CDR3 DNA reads TGTGCCAGCAGCTGGGGCTATACTAACTATGGCTACACCTTC. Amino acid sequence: CASSWGYTNYGYTF.

As DNA, the CDR3 is TGTGCCAGCACCGTGTACAGGGCTGGAAACACCATATATTTT. Encoded protein: CASTVYRAGNTIYF. V and J are TRBV2 and TRBJ1-3; the D gene is possibly TRBD1 (6 bases). This CDR3 is 14 amino acids long. Germline-derived CDR1 and CDR2 are SNHLY and FYNNEI. Trimming stripped 7 bases from V and 2 bases from J, with 12 bases between.

Written as DNA, the CDR3 is TGCAGTGCTAGCCAGGGGGGCCAGTTCTTC. It specifies CSASQGGQFF. The chain recombines TRBV20-1 with TRBJ2-1, with a tentative D call TRBD1 (7 bases). Germline V gene lookup returns CDR1 DFQATT and CDR2 SNEGSKA (reference sequence). The CDR3 loop spans 10 amino acids. With 3 bases removed from V and 13 bases from J, the gap between germline ends came to 10 bases.

The CDR3 coding sequence is TGTGCCAGCTCACCACTGGACAGTGGTAGCACTGAAGCTTTCTTT. Translated: CASSPLDSGSTEAFF. The chain joins TRBV18 to TRBJ1-1, with D maybe TRBD1 (6 bases). The CDR3 totals 15 residues. From germline, CDR1 is KGHSH and CDR2 LQKENI. V gave up 1 base and J gave up 4 bases, with 13 bases separating them. Together with reference TRBV18 and TRBJ1-1, the CDR3 gives the full variable domain: NAGVMQNPRHLVRRRGQEARLRCSPMKGHSHVYWYRQLPEEGLKFMVYLQKENIIDESGMPKERFSAEFPKEGPSILRIQQVVRGDSAAYFCASSPLDSGSTEAFFGQGTRLTVV.

CDR3 coding DNA: TGCGCCAGCAGGCAGTTACAGGGGGCTGCGTCCTACGAGCAGTACTTC. Translation: CASRQLQGAASYEQYF. This chain uses TRBV10-1 with TRBJ2-7; 9 bases map to TRBD1. The CDR3 runs to 16 residues. J gave up 1 base and V 6 bases, and 10 bases lay outside the gene matches. Looked up from germline, CDR1 is WNHNN and CDR2 is SYGVQD (reference sequence).